This TCR beta chain was captured by sequencing in a study of shared clonotypes between healthy human individuals. Generated by immunoSEQ multiplex PCR, the TCRdb table keeps only in-frame clones and is missing some. This table holds around 500,000 clones, 81% found once. This sequence originates from a woman in her thirties or forties in good health. Some clones in this sample may be carry-over from other donors' samples. The specimen was PBMCs.

This CDR3 reads CASSLALGETQYF. CDR3 sequence (DNA): TGTGCCAGCAGCTTAGCGCTGGGGGAGACCCAGTACTTC. This chain links TRBV7-2 with TRBJ2-5; unclear D gene. CDR1 is SGHTA, CDR2 FQGNSA, per germline. V lost 0 bases to trimming and J lost 5 bases, with 7 bases between them. This CDR3 spans 13 amino acids.